What follows are 9 T cell receptor beta chains derived from one specimen sequenced in a study of blood T cell repertoires in COVID-19. Measured with immunoSEQ multiplex PCR; TCRdb has only the in-frame clones, and not every one. The data contain 50,000 to 55,000 clones, around nine tenths of them singletons. Sequenced: peripheral blood. The receptors originated from a man in his fifties or sixties with acute or convalescent COVID-19.

The chain uses TRBV10-1 and TRBJ2-1; D unresolved. The germline V gene has CDR1 WNHNN and CDR2 SYGVQD (reference sequence). The CDR3 runs 16 residues. Trimming took off 3 bases at V and 5 bases at J, with 17 bases between the two ends. The CDR3 loop is CASSDEPRPINNEQFF. The CDR3 nucleotides read TGCGCCAGCAGTGATGAACCTCGCCCTATTAACAATGAGCAGTTCTTC.

The chain uses TRBV2 and TRBJ1-2, with TRBD1 matching over 12 bases. Trimming at V came to 4 bases and at J to 12 bases, leaving 3 bases not matched to a gene. The CDR3 consists of 12 residues. Germline CDR1 SNHLY, CDR2 FYNNEI. In DNA form, the CDR3 reads TGTGCCAGCAGTGGGGGACAGGGGGCCCACACCTTC. Residues: CASSGGQGAHTF.

The chain links TRBV10-2 to TRBJ1-2; possibly TRBD1 for D (5 bases). The V gene lost 6 bases and the J gene lost 8 bases, with 19 bases spanning the gap. CDR1 is WSHSY and CDR2 is SAAADI in the germline V gene. The CDR3 sequence is 14 residues long. In DNA, the CDR3 is TGCGCCAGCAGGCCCTTGGACACTTACAGCGGCTACACCTTC. Translating it yields CASRPLDTYSGYTF.

V gene TRBV7-2 combines with J gene TRBJ2-3; 14 bases match TRBD2. Germline CDR1 and CDR2: SGHTA and FQGNSA. Trimming removed 4 bases from V and 1 base from J; junction bases left unmatched: 1. The CDR3 loop spans 16 amino acids. The CDR3 DNA is TGTGCCAGCAGCTCGGGACTAGCGGGAGGCACAGATACGCAGTATTTT. It codes for CASSSGLAGGTDTQYF. The variable domain in full, completed from reference TRBV7-2 and TRBJ2-3, reads GAGVSQSPSNKVTEKGKDVELRCDPISGHTALYWYRQSLGQGLEFLIYFQGNSAPDKSGLPSDRFSAERTGGSVSTLTIQRTQQEDSAVYLCASSSGLAGGTDTQYFGPGTRLTVL.

The chain joins TRBV11-3 to TRBJ2-7; 8 positions match TRBD2. This CDR3 spans 17 amino acids. Trimming removed 5 bases from V and 0 bases from J; junction bases left unmatched: 12. Germline assignment: CDR1 SGHNT and CDR2 YENEEA. The CDR3 bases are TGTGCCAGCAGCCCTCTGGCGGGAGGTAGTTCCTCCTACGAGCAGTACTTC. This codes for CASSPLAGGSSSYEQYF. The variable domain in full, completed from reference TRBV11-3 and TRBJ2-7, reads EAGVVQSPRYKIIEKKQPVAFWCNPISGHNTLYWYLQNLGQGPELLIRYENEEAVDDSQLPKDRFSAERLKGVDSTLKIQPAELGDSAVYLCASSPLAGGSSSYEQYFGPGTRLTVT.

This clone occurred a few times. The CDR3 nucleotides are TGTGCCAGTAGAACCGTGGACAGGGACTATGGCTACACCTTC. Translation: CASRTVDRDYGYTF. V usage is TRBV19 and J usage is TRBJ1-2, with 8 bases aligning to TRBD1. Germline lookup yields CDR1 LNHDA and CDR2 SQIVND (reference sequence). The J segment lost 3 bases and the V segment lost 6 bases, leaving 6 bases of the junction unmatched. This CDR3 comprises 14 residues.

The rearrangement uses TRBV27 and TRBJ1-5; 7 bases are a match to TRBD1. CDR3 length equals 16 residues. Trimming removed 5 bases from V and 1 base from J; junction bases left unmatched: 8. Germline V gene data show CDR1 as MNHEY and CDR2 as SMNVEV (reference sequence). The CDR3 region has the DNA TGTGCCAGCAGTCTCGTCGCAGGGGGAAGCAATCAGCCCCAGCATTTT. Protein product: CASSLVAGGSNQPQHF.

The CDR3 here is CASSLSGTDLYEQYF. In DNA form, the CDR3 reads TGTGCCAGCAGCCTCTCCGGGACAGACCTTTACGAGCAGTACTTC. The J gene is TRBJ2-7, the V gene TRBV7-3, with 7 bases that match TRBD1. Germline-derived CDR1 and CDR2 are SGHTA and FQGTGA. The CDR3 sequence is 15 residues long. With V trimmed by 5 bases and J by 4 bases, 11 bases remained unmatched.

The chain uses TRBV6-1 and TRBJ1-5, with a weak D call TRBD1 (5 bases). Per germline, CDR1 MNHNS and CDR2 SASEGT. The CDR3 loop spans 14 amino acids. The V end lost 1 base, the J end lost 9 bases, and 13 bases lay between the germline ends. The CDR3 nucleotides are TGTGCCAGCAGTGAAGAGGCAGGGTGGAGGCCCCAGCATTTT. Its translation: CASSEEAGWRPQHF.